The entry that follows covers one T cell receptor beta chain sequence. Its target is unknown. Profiled with immunoSEQ multiplex PCR; TCRdb holds only in-frame clones, not every one. Of roughly 70,000 clones listed, more than 65% are singletons. ViraFEST assay sequencing came after antigen-specific CD4+ T cells were expanded with viral peptide pools. A 10-day culture period preceded the isolation of CD4+ T cells. Confirmation by PCR established that the person had SARS-CoV-2 infection between March and December 2020. Days 3 and 7 saw half the medium replaced with IL-2 medium. The record originates from a study of vaccination effects on CD4 cells after COVID-19. In the study overall: Two recovered convalescent patients were sampled 16 days and one week pre-vaccination. Findings and limits, study-wide: Marked clonal contraction of both clone types appeared late after vaccination.

CDR3 length equals 15 residues. With 4 bases clipped from V and 5 bases from J, the junction kept 7 bases outside the gene matches. Germline loops: CDR1 KGHDR, CDR2 SFDVKD. The specimen comprised CD4+ T cells from PBMCs cultured with HIV peptides, sampled before COVID-19 vaccination. Subset noted: HIV-1 Nef peptide pool negative control/reference culture. The rearrangement joins TRBV24-1 to TRBJ2-7; 10 nucleotides agree with TRBD1. The receptor's source is a human donor who had a prior SARS-CoV-2 infection. In DNA form, the CDR3 reads TGTGCCACCAGTGACCCGGGACAGGGGTATGACGAGCAGTACTTC. Amino acid sequence: CATSDPGQGYDEQYF.